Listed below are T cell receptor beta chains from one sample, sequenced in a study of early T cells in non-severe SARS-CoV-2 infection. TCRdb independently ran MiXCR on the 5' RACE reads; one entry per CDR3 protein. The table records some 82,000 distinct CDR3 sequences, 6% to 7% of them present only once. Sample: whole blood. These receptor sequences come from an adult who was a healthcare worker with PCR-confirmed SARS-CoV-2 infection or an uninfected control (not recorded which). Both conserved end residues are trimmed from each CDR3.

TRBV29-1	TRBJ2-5	SVEVPREEETQY
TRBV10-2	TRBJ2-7	ASSELRSFSTYEQY
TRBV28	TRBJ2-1	ASSLAGGRKNEQF
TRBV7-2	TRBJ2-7	ASSLDAGLAYEQY
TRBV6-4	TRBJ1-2	ASSRGQGCT
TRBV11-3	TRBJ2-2	ASSRTAANTGELF
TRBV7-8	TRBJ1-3	AVRPLTSGNTIY
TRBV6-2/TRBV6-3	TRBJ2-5	ASSSASSRAETQY
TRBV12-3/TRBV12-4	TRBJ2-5	ASSFGTSGGAVETQY
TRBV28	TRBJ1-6	ASKPGKGHNSPLH
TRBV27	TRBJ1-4	ASSPRRLNEKLF
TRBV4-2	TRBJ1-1	ASSPRGLLDLEAF
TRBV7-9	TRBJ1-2	ASSSTGLSGYT
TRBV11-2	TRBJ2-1	ASSWGLAGHNEQF
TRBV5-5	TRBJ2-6	ASSSRQVSGANVLT
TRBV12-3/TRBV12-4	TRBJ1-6	ASSLDRNNSPLH
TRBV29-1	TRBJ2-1	SVEPLTGYNEQF
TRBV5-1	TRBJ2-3	ASSLAMFGGTGDTQY
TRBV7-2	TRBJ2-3	ASSLTNTDTQY
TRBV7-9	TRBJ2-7	ASSTRRGGRNEQY
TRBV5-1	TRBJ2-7	ASSRDRNYEQY
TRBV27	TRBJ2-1	ASSLYTRAELGNEQF
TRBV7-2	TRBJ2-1	ASSLNGEQF
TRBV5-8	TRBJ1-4	ASSLGVEAGEKLF
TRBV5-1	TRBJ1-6	ASSLLGADSPLH
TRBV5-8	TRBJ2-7	ASSPDRTYYEQY
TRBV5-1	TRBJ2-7	ASKTSGDSYEQY
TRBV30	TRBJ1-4	AWNAGGTANEKLF
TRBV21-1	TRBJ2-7	ASSKSGDREICEQY
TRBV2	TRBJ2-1	ASSPTTTGMGEQF
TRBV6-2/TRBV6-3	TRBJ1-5	ASSRTWTGKARSNQPQH
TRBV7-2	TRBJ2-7	ASSLTGISGEQY
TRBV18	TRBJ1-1	ASSPHGGADTEAF
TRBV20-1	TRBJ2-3	SAWTLAGLTDTQY
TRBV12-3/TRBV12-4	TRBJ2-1	ASSLMGGGANEQF
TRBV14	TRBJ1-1	ASSQGLTGWAF
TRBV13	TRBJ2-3	ASSLRQGMDTQY
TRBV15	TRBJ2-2	ATSRKGLAGSTGELF
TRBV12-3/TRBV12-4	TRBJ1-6	ASRPPTGHNSPLH
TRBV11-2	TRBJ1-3	ASSLVPGAPGNTIY
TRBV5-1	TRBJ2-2	ASSLAFNGGANTGELF
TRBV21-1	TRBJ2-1	ASNKVDWTYNEQF
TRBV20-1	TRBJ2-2	SASLAGGATGELF
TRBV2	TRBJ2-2	ASTTGMTGELF
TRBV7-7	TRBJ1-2	ASSLAAGLYGYT
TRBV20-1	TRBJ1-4	SALGAYEKLF
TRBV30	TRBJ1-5	AWSVAGEGPQH
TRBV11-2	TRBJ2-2	ASRYGLAGGHTGELF
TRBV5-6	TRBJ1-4	ASSWGQLATNEKLF
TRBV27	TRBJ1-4	ASSLRRKNEKLF
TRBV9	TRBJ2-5	ASSVGPVHQETQY
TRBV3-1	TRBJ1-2	ASSQATGYYGYT
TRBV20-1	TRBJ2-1	SASPVYSYNEQF
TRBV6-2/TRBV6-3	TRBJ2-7	ASSGGLDRASYEQY
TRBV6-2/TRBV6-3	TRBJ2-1	ASSYGPGQTNNEQF
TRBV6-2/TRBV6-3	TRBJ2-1	ASSFRGYNEQF
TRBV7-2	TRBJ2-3	ASSFLPSTDTQY